The 27 T cell receptor beta chains given below trace back to one sample, sequenced in a study of blood T cell repertoires in COVID-19 (TCRdb year 2020). The protocol used for the library was the immunoSEQ multiplex PCR assay. In its TCRdb copy, this immuneACCESS table keeps in-frame sequences only and misses some clones. Where compared with another copy, unresolved V genes explain less than half of these, and the others have no known cause. The sample table contains approximately 46,000 clones; only one count was recorded for roughly nine tenths of them. The ten largest clonotypes hold 15% to 19% of the sample. Source material: peripheral blood. These receptor sequences come from a man between 65 and 85 years old with active COVID-19.

The V and J genes are TRBV6-5 and TRBJ2-1; D is undetermined. The CDR3 is 11 amino acids. Germline CDR1 MNHEY, CDR2 SVGAGI. Between the trimmed V and J ends, which lost 8 bases and 10 bases, there was a span of 12 bases. CDR3 nucleotides: TGTGCCAGCTCTCGGCTGGGCGAGCAGTTCTTC. This encodes CASSRLGEQFF.

Here the CDR3 DNA reads TGTGCCAGCAACAGGGATCGGGAGACCCAGTACTTC. Translating gives CASNRDRETQYF. The chain recombines TRBV2 with TRBJ2-5, with a weak D call TRBD1 (6 bases). Trimming shortened V by 7 bases and J by 5 bases, and 11 bases separated the two germline ends. Per germline, CDR1 SNHLY and CDR2 FYNNEI. The CDR3 is 12 amino acids. The complete variable domain, with remaining parts taken from reference TRBV2 and TRBJ2-5, reads EPEVTQTPSHQVTQMGQEVILRCVPISNHLYFYWYRQILGQKVEFLVSFYNNEISEKSEIFDDQFSVERPDGSNFTLKIRSTKLEDSAMYFCASNRDRETQYFGPGTRLLVL.

The rearrangement links TRBV9 to TRBJ2-6, with D possibly being TRBD2 (5 bases). Per the germline V gene, CDR1 is SGDLS and CDR2 is YYNGEE. With 0 bases removed from V and 1 base from J, the gap between germline ends came to 8 bases. The CDR3 has 16 residues. The CDR3 loop reads CASSVDGVSGANVLTF. The CDR3 coding sequence is TGTGCCAGCAGCGTAGACGGGGTGTCTGGGGCCAACGTCCTGACTTTC.

The V and J genes are TRBV4-2 and TRBJ1-1; D perhaps matches TRBD1 (5 bases). The V gene lost 0 bases and the J gene lost 0 bases, with 17 bases spanning the gap. Germline CDR1 reads LGHNA; CDR2 reads YNFKEQ. The CDR3 is made up of 18 amino acids. The CDR3 DNA reads TGTGCCAGCAGCCAAGATCCCAGGGCCACGACACTGAACACTGAAGCTTTCTTT. The encoded protein is CASSQDPRATTLNTEAFF.

CDR3 coding DNA: TGTGCCAGCAGTTTACTGAGGAATACGCAGTATTTT. Translation: CASSLLRNTQYF. The chain is built from TRBV12-3 or TRBV12-4 and TRBJ2-3; D gene uncertain. The CDR3 runs 12 residues. Trimming removed 2 bases at V and 7 bases at J, with 7 bases between.

CDR3 loop: CASSPPGYEQYF. For the CDR3, the DNA is TGTGCCAGCAGTCCCCCCGGCTACGAGCAGTACTTC. The chain carries TRBV28 and TRBJ2-7; D call uncertain. Between the trimmed V and J ends, which lost 5 bases and 3 bases, there was a span of 8 bases. The CDR3 extends over 12 amino acids. Germline CDR1 reads MDHEN; CDR2 reads SYDVKM. Combining the CDR3 with reference TRBV28 and TRBJ2-7 gives the whole variable domain DVKVTQSSRYLVKRTGEKVFLECVQDMDHENMFWYRQDPGLGLRLIYFSYDVKMKEKGDIPEGYSVSREKKERFSLILESASTNQTSMYLCASSPPGYEQYFGPGTRLTVT.

The CDR3 sequence is CASSRGHGPYEQYF. CDR3 nucleotides: TGCGCCAGCAGCCGCGGACACGGACCCTACGAGCAGTACTTC. The rearrangement links TRBV4-3 to TRBJ2-7; the D gene is possibly TRBD1 (5 bases). This CDR3 region has 14 residues. From germline, CDR1 is LGHNA and CDR2 YSLEER. The germline V and J ends were trimmed by 4 bases and 2 bases, with 12 bases remaining between them.

About this clone: Other DNA sequences of this sample code for an identical CDR3. The V gene is TRBV19, the J gene TRBJ2-3; D remains unclear. Germline assignment: CDR1 LNHDA and CDR2 SQIVND (reference sequence). CDR3 size: 11 residues. V was clipped by 7 bases and J by 5 bases, with 7 bases between them. The CDR3 DNA reads as TGTGCCAGTACCTCTCGAGATACGCAGTATTTT. Protein sequence: CASTSRDTQYF.

This chain joins TRBV18 and TRBJ1-2; 9 nucleotides line up with TRBD1. The CDR3 consists of 13 residues. Looked up from germline, CDR1 is KGHSH and CDR2 is LQKENI. Unmatched junction bases numbered 3, after V lost 4 bases and J lost 6 bases. DNA of the CDR3: TGTGCCAGCTCACAAGACAGGGGGGATGGCTACACCTTC. Translation: CASSQDRGDGYTF.

The gene calls are TRBV5-6 and TRBJ1-1, with 7 bases matching TRBD1. V was pared by 3 bases and J by 1 base, with 6 bases of the junction left unmatched. Germline loops: CDR1 SGHDT, CDR2 YYEEEE. The CDR3 spans 15 residues. CDR3 loop: CASSSVGTANTEAFF. The DNA of the CDR3 is TGTGCCAGCAGCTCCGTAGGGACAGCGAACACTGAAGCTTTCTTT.

The CDR3 loop is CASSLEGDSSYGYTF. The CDR3 coding sequence is TGCGCCAGCAGCCTAGAAGGAGATTCGAGCTATGGCTACACCTTC. The V and J genes are TRBV4-3 and TRBJ1-2; D is unclear. Deletions cut 4 bases from V and 4 bases from J, with 16 bases between. This CDR3 is built from 15 residues. Germline-derived CDR1 and CDR2 are LGHNA and YSLEER.

The chain links TRBV15 to TRBJ1-5, with a weak D call TRBD1 (5 bases). V lost 8 bases and J lost 3, with 11 bases in between. The germline V gene encodes CDR1 LNHNV and CDR2 YYDKDF (reference sequence). The CDR3 consists of 13 residues. This CDR3 is CATHSGYNQPQHF. CDR3 coding DNA: TGTGCCACCCATTCAGGGTACAATCAGCCCCAGCATTTT.

This chain connects TRBV19 to TRBJ1-5; D may be TRBD1 (6 bases). Germline CDR1 reads LNHDA; CDR2 reads SQIVND (reference sequence). CDR3 length: 14 amino acids. V was pared by 6 bases and J by 0 bases, with 9 bases between. As DNA, the CDR3 is TGTGCCAGTAGCGGGGGGCGTAGCAATCAGCCCCAGCATTTT. Translation gives CASSGGRSNQPQHF.

In this sample, this clone turned up once. The chain links TRBV4-2 to TRBJ2-1; 7 nucleotides match TRBD2. Trimming took 1 base from V and 0 from J; bases not matched to a gene: 6. CDR1 and CDR2 (germline): LGHNA, YNFKEQ. The CDR3 loop spans 17 amino acids. The CDR3 sequence: CASSQVSRTSSYNEQFF. CDR3 nucleotide sequence: TGTGCCAGCAGCCAAGTCTCGAGGACTAGCTCCTACAATGAGCAGTTCTTC.

The gene calls are TRBV3-1 (or the pseudogene TRBV3-2) and TRBJ2-3; the D gene is possibly TRBD2 (6 bases). Germline lookup yields CDR1 LGHDT and CDR2 YNNKEL (reference sequence). The CDR3 extends over 15 amino acids. V was shortened by 4 bases and J by 0 bases, with 11 bases between the two germline ends. The CDR3 DNA reads TGTGCCAGCAGCCCCCGTGCGGGGAGCACAGATACGCAGTATTTT. It is translated as CASSPRAGSTDTQYF.

This chain links TRBV3-1 (or the pseudogene TRBV3-2) with TRBJ2-4, with 16 nucleotides matching TRBD2. Per germline, CDR1 LGHDT and CDR2 YNNKEL (reference sequence). Trimming cost V 0 bases and J 5 bases; bases outside gene matches: 4. CDR3 length: 18 amino acids. The CDR3 region has the DNA TGTGCCAGCAGCCAAGATCCGGGACTAGCGGGGGGGCAAAACATTCAGTACTTC. Its translation is CASSQDPGLAGGQNIQYF.

As concerns this clone: The same CDR3 can be traced to other DNA sequences in this sample. V usage is TRBV5-1 and J usage is TRBJ1-1; the D gene is possibly TRBD1 (5 bases). Germline CDR1 reads SGHRS; CDR2 reads YFSETQ. The CDR3 length is 13 residues. V lost 5 bases, J lost 1 base, and 9 bases lay in between. CDR3 in DNA: TGCGCCAGCAGTAGAACAGGGAACACTGAAGCTTTCTTT. As protein: CASSRTGNTEAFF.

This chain joins TRBV2 and TRBJ2-5, with TRBD1 identical over 7 bases. Trimming at V came to 3 bases and at J to 1 base, leaving 8 bases not matched to a gene. CDR3 length: 16 amino acids. The germline V gene encodes CDR1 SNHLY and CDR2 FYNNEI. The CDR3 loop reads CASSDNRDRPQETQYF. In DNA form, the CDR3 reads TGTGCCAGCAGTGATAATAGGGACAGACCCCAAGAGACCCAGTACTTC.

This clone has a single count. The V call is TRBV7-9, the J call TRBJ1-3; possibly TRBD1 for D (5 bases). The germline V gene has CDR1 SEHNR and CDR2 FQNEAQ (reference sequence). The V and J ends lost 5 bases and 9 bases respectively, with 29 bases between them. The CDR3 is 18 residues long. The DNA of the CDR3 is TGTGCCAGCAGCCTAATGTATTATAGGGGACTTCCGAACGGCACCATATATTTT. It encodes CASSLMYYRGLPNGTIYF.

This chain links TRBV6-2 or TRBV6-3 with TRBJ1-1; possible D gene TRBD1, 5 bases. Germline CDR1 is MNHEY and CDR2 is SVGEGT. V was pared by 0 bases and J by 5 bases, with 13 bases between. The CDR3 is 15 amino acids. CDR3 nucleotides: TGTGCCAGCAGTTACTCGCAGCGTCGGGGGACTGAAGCTTTCTTT. This sequence encodes CASSYSQRRGTEAFF.

The gene calls are TRBV4-1 and TRBJ1-2; 11 nucleotides line up with TRBD1. CDR3 length: 15 amino acids. Per germline, CDR1 MGHRA and CDR2 YSYEKL. The V gene end was trimmed by 8 bases and the J gene end by 2 bases; junction bases not matched to a gene: 7. CDR3 protein: CASRLGTGGNYGYTF. The CDR3 nucleotides read TGCGCCAGCCGGTTAGGGACAGGGGGGAACTATGGCTACACCTTC.

The V gene is TRBV24-1, the J gene TRBJ2-2, with D possibly TRBD2 on 6 matching bases. Per germline, CDR1 KGHDR and CDR2 SFDVKD. The CDR3 totals 14 residues. The V and J ends lost 5 bases and 7 bases respectively, with 13 bases between them. The CDR3 bases are TGTGCCACCAGTGTGGAGGGGAAAGGCGGGGAGCTGTTTTTT. Translating it yields CATSVEGKGGELFF.

The rearrangement joins TRBV7-2 to TRBJ2-5; perhaps TRBD1 as D (6 bases). In germline, CDR1 is SGHTA, CDR2 FQGNSA. Trimming removed 1 base at V and 5 bases at J, with 17 bases between. The CDR3 is 16 amino acids. The CDR3 nucleotides are TGTGCCAGCAGCTTAGAGGGACACAGGGACAAGGAGACCCAGTACTTC. Translation gives CASSLEGHRDKETQYF.

This clone occurred once. The V and J genes are TRBV10-1 and TRBJ2-3; maybe TRBD1 (5 bases). Germline CDR1 is WNHNN and CDR2 is SYGVQD (reference sequence). The CDR3 length is 16 residues. Trimming cost V 4 bases and J 1 base, with 15 bases left between them. DNA of the CDR3: TGCGCCAGCAGTGCCGTACAGGTTTGGGGCACAGATACGCAGTATTTT. Protein: CASSAVQVWGTDTQYF.

The chain combines TRBV7-8 with TRBJ2-1, with 10 nucleotides matching TRBD1. Losses at the gene ends were 5 bases for V and 16 bases for J; bases not matched to a gene: 11. Germline loops: CDR1 SGHVS, CDR2 FQNEAQ. The CDR3 length is 13 residues. For the CDR3, the DNA is TGTGCCAGCAGCCAACGTGGGGGACAGGGGAAATTCTTC. Amino acids: CASSQRGGQGKFF.

This clone came up once. V usage is TRBV3-1 (or the pseudogene TRBV3-2) and J usage is TRBJ1-1, with TRBD1 matching over 7 bases. Unmatched junction bases numbered 3, after V lost 4 bases and J lost 1 base. The CDR3 consists of 14 residues. Looked up from germline, CDR1 is LGHDT and CDR2 is YNNKEL (reference sequence). The CDR3, as DNA: TGTGCCAGCAGCCGGGGACAGCAGAACACTGAAGCTTTCTTT. Its translation is CASSRGQQNTEAFF.

The gene calls are TRBV7-8 and TRBJ1-1; 10 nucleotides align to TRBD1. Per germline, CDR1 SGHVS and CDR2 FQNEAQ. This CDR3 spans 15 amino acids. J was trimmed by 3 bases and V by 4 bases; bases with no gene match: 5. CDR3 sequence: CASSYRQGADTEAFF. CDR3 bases: TGTGCCAGCAGCTATCGACAGGGGGCTGACACTGAAGCTTTCTTT. The variable domain in full, with the rest retrieved from reference TRBV7-8 and TRBJ1-1, is GAGVSQSPRYKVAKRGQDVALRCDPISGHVSLFWYQQALGQGPEFLTYFQNEAQLDKSGLPSDRFFAERPEGSVSTLKIQRTQQEDSAVYLCASSYRQGADTEAFFGQGTRLTVV.